This TCR beta chain came from a study of blood T cells in healthy people across ages. To note about this clonotype: Its specificity is not known.

The CDR3 runs 14 residues. V lost 0 bases to trimming and J lost 1 base, with 9 bases between them. Germline values: CDR1 GTSNPN, CDR2 SVGIG (reference sequence). Whole-study results and caveats: Unsorted PBMCs blocked a conclusive comparison of naive and antigen-experienced cells. Per-million-T-cell TCR beta diversity fell roughly linearly with age. One million T cells yielded diversity estimates that were considered underestimates.

Using a J-beta primer mix together with a sample-barcoded 5' primer, a second PCR was run for about 6 to 12 cycles. A tag from a template-switch adaptor with 12 random nucleotides marked each cDNA molecule. TCRdb called the 5' RACE reads again in MiXCR, with one record for every CDR3 protein. The sample contains 650,000 to 800,000 distinct CDR3 sequences, 40% to 50% of which appear only once. This chain connects TRBV30 to TRBJ1-2; D gene ambiguous. The material sequenced was blood. The TCR originated in a man aged 55-75 years in good health. This CDR3 reads CAWSVIPVNYGYTF. CDR3 bases: TGTGCCTGGAGTGTAATCCCGGTTAACTATGGCTACACCTTC.